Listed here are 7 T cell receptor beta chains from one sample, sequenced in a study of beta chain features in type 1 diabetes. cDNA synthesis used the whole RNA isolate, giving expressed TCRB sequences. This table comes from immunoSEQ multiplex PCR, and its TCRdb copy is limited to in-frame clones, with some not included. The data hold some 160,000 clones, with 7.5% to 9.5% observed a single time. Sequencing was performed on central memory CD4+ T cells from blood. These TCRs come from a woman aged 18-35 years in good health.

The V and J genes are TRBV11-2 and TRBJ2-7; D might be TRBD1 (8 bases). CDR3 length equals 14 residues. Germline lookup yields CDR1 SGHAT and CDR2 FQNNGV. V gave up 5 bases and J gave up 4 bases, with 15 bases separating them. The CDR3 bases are TGTGCCAGCAGCAGCGGGACAGGTCCGTACGAGCAGTACTTC. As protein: CASSSGTGPYEQYF.

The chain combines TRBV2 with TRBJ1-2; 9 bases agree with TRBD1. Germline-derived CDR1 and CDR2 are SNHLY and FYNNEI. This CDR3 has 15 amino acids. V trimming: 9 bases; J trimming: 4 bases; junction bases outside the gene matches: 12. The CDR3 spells CARSRDREEGYGYTF. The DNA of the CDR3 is TGTGCCAGGTCCCGGGACAGGGAAGAGGGCTATGGCTACACCTTC. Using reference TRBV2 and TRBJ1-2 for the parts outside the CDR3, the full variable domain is EPEVTQTPSHQVTQMGQEVILRCVPISNHLYFYWYRQILGQKVEFLVSFYNNEISEKSEIFDDQFSVERPDGSNFTLKIRSTKLEDSAMYFCARSRDREEGYGYTFGSGTRLTVV.

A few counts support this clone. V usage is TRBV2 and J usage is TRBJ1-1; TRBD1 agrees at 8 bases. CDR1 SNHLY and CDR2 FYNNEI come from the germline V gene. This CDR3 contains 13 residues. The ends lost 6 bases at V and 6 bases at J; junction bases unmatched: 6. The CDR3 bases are TGTGCCAGCAGCCTCGGACAGGGCGCTGAAGCTTTCTTT. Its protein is CASSLGQGAEAFF. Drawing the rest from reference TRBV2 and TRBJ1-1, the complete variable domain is EPEVTQTPSHQVTQMGQEVILRCVPISNHLYFYWYRQILGQKVEFLVSFYNNEISEKSEIFDDQFSVERPDGSNFTLKIRSTKLEDSAMYFCASSLGQGAEAFFGQGTRLTVV.

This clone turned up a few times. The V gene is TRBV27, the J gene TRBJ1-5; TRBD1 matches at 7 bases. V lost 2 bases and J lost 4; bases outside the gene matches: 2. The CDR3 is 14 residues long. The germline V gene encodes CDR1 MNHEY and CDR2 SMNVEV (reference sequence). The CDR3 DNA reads TGTGCCAGCAGTTTACAGGGGGAGAATCAGCCCCAGCATTTT. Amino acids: CASSLQGENQPQHF.

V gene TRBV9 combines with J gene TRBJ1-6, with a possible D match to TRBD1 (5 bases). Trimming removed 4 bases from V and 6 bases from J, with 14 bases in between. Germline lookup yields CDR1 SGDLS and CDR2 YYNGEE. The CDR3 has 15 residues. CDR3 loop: CASSPGDSSNSPLHF. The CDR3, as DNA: TGTGCCAGCAGCCCTGGGGACTCTAGTAATTCACCCCTCCACTTT. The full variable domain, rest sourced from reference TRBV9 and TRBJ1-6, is DSGVTQTPKHLITATGQRVTLRCSPRSGDLSVYWYQQSLDQGLQFLIQYYNGEERAKGNILERFSAQQFPDLHSELNLSSLELGDSALYFCASSPGDSSNSPLHFGNGTRLTVT.

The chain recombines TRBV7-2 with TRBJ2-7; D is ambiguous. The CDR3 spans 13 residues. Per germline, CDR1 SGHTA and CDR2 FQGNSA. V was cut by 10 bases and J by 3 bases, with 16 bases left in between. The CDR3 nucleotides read TGTGCCACCCGCCGAGATTCCCACTACGAGCAGTACTTC. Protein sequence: CATRRDSHYEQYF. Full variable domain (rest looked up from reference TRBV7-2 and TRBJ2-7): GAGVSQSPSNKVTEKGKDVELRCDPISGHTALYWYRQSLGQGLEFLIYFQGNSAPDKSGLPSDRFSAERTGGSVSTLTIQRTQQEDSAVYLCATRRDSHYEQYFGPGTRLTVT.

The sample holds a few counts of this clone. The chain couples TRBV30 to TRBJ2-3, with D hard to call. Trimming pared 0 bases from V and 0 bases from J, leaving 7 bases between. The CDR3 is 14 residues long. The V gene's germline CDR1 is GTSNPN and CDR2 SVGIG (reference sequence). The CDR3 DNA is TGTGCCTGGAGTGTAGACACTAGCACAGATACGCAGTATTTT. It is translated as CAWSVDTSTDTQYF.